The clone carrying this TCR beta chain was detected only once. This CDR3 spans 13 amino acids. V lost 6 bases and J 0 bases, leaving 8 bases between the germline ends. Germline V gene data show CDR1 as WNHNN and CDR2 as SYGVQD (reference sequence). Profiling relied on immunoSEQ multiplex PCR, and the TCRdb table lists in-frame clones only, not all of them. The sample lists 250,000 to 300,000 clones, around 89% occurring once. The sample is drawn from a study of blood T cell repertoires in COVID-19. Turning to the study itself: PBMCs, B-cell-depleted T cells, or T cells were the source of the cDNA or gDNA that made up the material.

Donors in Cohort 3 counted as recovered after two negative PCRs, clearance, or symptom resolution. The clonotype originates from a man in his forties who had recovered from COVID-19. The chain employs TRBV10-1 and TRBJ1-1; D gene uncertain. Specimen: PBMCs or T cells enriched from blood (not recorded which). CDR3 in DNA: TGCGCCAGCAGCCGAAGCCTGAACACTGAAGCTTTCTTT. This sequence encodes CASSRSLNTEAFF.